The sequence of this T cell receptor beta chain was determined in a study of blood T cells in healthy people across ages. This clonotype occurred a few times. The use of a sample-barcoded 5' primer and a J-beta primer mix characterized a second PCR of roughly 6 to 11 cycles. Each cDNA molecule, via a template-switch adaptor with 12 random nucleotides, was tagged. TCRdb fed the 5' RACE reads into MiXCR, producing one record per CDR3 protein. The sample has 700,000 to 800,000 distinct CDR3 sequences, roughly 47% seen once. V was clipped by 1 base and J by 3 bases, with 12 bases between them. Germline V gene sequence: CDR1 SQVTM, CDR2 ANQGSEA. This CDR3 is built from 14 residues.

This clonotype originated in a woman in her fifties or sixties in good health. The sample comprised blood. The chain is built from TRBV29-1 and TRBJ1-2; the D is unclear. The CDR3 here is CSVEVGRLDYGYTF. The CDR3 nucleotides read TGCAGCGTTGAAGTAGGCAGGCTCGACTATGGCTACACCTTC.